This T cell receptor beta chain was observed in a study of T cell repertoires in cytomegalovirus infection. The V gene's germline CDR1 is LGHNA and CDR2 YSLEER. V was pared by 0 bases and J by 4 bases, with 8 bases of the junction left unmatched. The CDR3 runs to 17 residues. This clonotype was seen more than once but under ten times. The antigen is not known. A single record per CDR3 protein comes from TCRdb applying MiXCR to the reads. The table records around 360,000 distinct CDR3 sequences, nearly 35% of them present only once. The genes are TRBV4-3 and TRBJ2-2; TRBD2 matches at 7 bases. Sequenced here: cultured PBMCs, sampled from culture after CMV antigen stimulation. The sequence was collected from a human donor in good health (CMV status not recorded). Some clones in this sample may be carry-over from other donors' samples. The CDR3 reads CASSQETAAGRTGELFF. CDR3 in DNA: TGCGCCAGCAGCCAAGAAACGGCAGCGGGACGCACCGGGGAGCTGTTTTTT.